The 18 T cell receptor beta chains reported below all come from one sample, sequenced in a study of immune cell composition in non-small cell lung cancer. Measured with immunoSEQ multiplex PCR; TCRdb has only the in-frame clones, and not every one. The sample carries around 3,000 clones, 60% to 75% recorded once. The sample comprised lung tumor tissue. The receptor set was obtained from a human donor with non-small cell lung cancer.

The CDR3 is CASSPTGLETQYF. As DNA, the CDR3 is TGTGCCAGCAGCCCGACAGGGTTGGAGACCCAGTACTTC. V is TRBV7-2 and J is TRBJ2-5; 7 positions match TRBD1. CDR1 is SGHTA and CDR2 is FQGNSA in the germline V gene. V shed 5 bases and J 5 bases; nucleotides not matched to a gene: 5. The CDR3 has 13 residues.

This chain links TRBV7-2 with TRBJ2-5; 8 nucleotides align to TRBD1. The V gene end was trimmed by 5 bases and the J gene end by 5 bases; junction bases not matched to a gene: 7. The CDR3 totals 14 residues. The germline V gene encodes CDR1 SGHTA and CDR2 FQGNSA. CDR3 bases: TGTGCCAGCAGCACAGGGGGGATCGGGGAGACCCAGTACTTC. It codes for CASSTGGIGETQYF.

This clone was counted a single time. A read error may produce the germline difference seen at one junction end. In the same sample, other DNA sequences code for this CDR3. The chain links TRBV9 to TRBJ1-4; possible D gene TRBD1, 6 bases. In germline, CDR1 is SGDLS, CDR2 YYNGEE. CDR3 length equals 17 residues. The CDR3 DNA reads TGCGCCAGCAGCTCTAGACGAGGGGGGGTTGAAGGGGAAAAACTGTTTTTT. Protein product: CASSSRRGGVEGEKLFF.

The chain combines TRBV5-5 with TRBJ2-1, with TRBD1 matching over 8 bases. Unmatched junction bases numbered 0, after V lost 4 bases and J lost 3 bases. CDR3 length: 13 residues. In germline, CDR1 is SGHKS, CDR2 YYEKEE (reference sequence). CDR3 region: CASSGQGYNEQFF. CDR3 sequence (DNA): TGTGCCAGCAGCGGACAGGGCTACAATGAGCAGTTCTTC.

The CDR3 DNA sequence: TGTGCCAGCTCAGGCACCGGGACACCCTACGAGCAGTACTTC. As protein: CASSGTGTPYEQYF. The V call is TRBV18, the J call TRBJ2-5; a possible D gene is TRBD1 (6 bases). The DNA end favors TRBJ2-7, so the J call may be wrong. Germline V lookup: CDR1 KGHSH, CDR2 LQKENI. The CDR3 is 14 residues long.

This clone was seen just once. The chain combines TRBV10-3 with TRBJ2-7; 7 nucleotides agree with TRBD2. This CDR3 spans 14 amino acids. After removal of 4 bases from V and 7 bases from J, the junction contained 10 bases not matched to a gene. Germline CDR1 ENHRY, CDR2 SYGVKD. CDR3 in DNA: TGTGCCATCAGTGCCGGACGGGAGGTGGGGGAGCAGTACTTC. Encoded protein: CAISAGREVGEQYF.

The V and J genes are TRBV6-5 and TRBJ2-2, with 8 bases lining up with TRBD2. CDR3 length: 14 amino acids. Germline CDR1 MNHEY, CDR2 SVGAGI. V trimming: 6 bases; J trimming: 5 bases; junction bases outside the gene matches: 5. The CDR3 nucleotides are TGTGCCAGCAGCGACGGGGGGGGAACCGGGGAGCTGTTTTTT. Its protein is CASSDGGGTGELFF.

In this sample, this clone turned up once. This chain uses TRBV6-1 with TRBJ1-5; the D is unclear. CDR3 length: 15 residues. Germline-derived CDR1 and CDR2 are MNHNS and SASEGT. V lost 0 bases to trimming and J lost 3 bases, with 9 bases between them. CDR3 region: CASSEAGHHNQPQHF. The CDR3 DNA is TGTGCCAGCAGTGAAGCTGGCCACCACAATCAGCCCCAGCATTTT.

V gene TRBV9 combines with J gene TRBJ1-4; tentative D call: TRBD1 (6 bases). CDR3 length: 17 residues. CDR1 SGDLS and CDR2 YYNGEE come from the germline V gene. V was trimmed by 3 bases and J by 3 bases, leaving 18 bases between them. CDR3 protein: CASSARSGVGANEKLFF. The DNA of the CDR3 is TGTGCCAGCAGCGCCAGGTCAGGGGTGGGAGCTAATGAAAAACTGTTTTTT. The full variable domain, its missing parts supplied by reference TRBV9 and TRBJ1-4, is DSGVTQTPKHLITATGQRVTLRCSPRSGDLSVYWYQQSLDQGLQFLIQYYNGEERAKGNILERFSAQQFPDLHSELNLSSLELGDSALYFCASSARSGVGANEKLFFGSGTQLSVL.

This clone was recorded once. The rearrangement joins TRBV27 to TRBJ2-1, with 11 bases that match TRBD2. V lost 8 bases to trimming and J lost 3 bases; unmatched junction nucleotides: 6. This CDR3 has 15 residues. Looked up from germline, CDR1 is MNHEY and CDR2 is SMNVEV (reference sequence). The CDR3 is CASAALAGGYNEQFF. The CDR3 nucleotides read TGTGCCAGCGCTGCGCTAGCGGGGGGCTACAATGAGCAGTTCTTC.

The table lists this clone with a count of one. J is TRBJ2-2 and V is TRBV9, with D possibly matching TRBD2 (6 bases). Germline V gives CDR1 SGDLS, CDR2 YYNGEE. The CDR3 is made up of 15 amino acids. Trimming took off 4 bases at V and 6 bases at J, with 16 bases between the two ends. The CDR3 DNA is TGTGCCAGCAGCCTGGGGGGAGGAGGTGCCGGGGAGCTGTTTTTT. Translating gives CASSLGGGGAGELFF. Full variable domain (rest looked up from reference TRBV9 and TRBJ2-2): DSGVTQTPKHLITATGQRVTLRCSPRSGDLSVYWYQQSLDQGLQFLIQYYNGEERAKGNILERFSAQQFPDLHSELNLSSLELGDSALYFCASSLGGGGAGELFFGEGSRLTVL.

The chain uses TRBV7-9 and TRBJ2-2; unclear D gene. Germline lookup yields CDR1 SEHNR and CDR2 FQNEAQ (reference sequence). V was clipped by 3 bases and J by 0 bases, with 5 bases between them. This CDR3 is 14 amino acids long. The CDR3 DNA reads TGTGCCAGCAGCTTTTACACGAACACCGGGGAGCTGTTTTTT. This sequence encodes CASSFYTNTGELFF.

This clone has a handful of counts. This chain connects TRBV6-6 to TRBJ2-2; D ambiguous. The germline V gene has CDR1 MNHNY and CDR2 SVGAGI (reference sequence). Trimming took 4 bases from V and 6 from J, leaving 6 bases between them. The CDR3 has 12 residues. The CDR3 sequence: CASSFRPGELFF. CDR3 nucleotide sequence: TGTGCCAGCAGTTTCCGTCCCGGGGAGCTGTTTTTT.

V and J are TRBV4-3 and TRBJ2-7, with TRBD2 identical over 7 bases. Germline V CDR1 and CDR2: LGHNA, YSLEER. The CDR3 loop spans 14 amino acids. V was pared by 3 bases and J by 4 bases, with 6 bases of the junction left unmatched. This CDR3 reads CASSHQGLGYEQYF. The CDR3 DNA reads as TGCGCCAGCAGCCACCAAGGACTAGGATACGAGCAGTACTTC.

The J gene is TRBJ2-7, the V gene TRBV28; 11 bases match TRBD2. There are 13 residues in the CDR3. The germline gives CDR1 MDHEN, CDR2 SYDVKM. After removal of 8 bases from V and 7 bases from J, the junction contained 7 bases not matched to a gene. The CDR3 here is CASRLRLAGEQYF. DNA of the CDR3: TGTGCCAGCCGCTTGCGACTAGCGGGGGAGCAGTACTTC.

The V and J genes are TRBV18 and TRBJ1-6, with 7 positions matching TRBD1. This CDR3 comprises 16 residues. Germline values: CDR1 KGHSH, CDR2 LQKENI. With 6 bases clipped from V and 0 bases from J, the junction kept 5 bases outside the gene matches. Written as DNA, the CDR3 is TGTGCCAGCTCTCTGACAGGGATCTCCTATAATTCACCCCTCCACTTT. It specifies CASSLTGISYNSPLHF.

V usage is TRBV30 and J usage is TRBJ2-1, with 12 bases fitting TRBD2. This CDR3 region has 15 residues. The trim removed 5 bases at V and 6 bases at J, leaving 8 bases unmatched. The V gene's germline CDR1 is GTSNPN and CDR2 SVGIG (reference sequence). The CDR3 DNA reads TGTGCCTGGGGGGGGTTACTAGCGGGAGGCAATGAGCAGTTCTTC. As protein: CAWGGLLAGGNEQFF.

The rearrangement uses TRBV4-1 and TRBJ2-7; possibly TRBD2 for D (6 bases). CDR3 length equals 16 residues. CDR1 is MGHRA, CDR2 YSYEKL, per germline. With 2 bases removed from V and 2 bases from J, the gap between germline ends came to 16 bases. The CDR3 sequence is CASSQLQGGGTYEQYF. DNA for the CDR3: TGCGCCAGCAGCCAACTGCAGGGTGGAGGGACCTACGAGCAGTACTTC.